This record looks at one T cell receptor beta chain sequence and its context. Its antigen remains undetermined. Base qualities are missing; no much larger clone stands one base away. This specimen's time point label, per the study, means: persistent/refractory GD, antithyroid drugs over 5 years with positive TRAb. For both TCR sequencing and RNA sequencing, RNA was extracted from PBMCs using TRIzol. The diagnosis of Graves' disease followed American Thyroid Association guidelines. Patients for the study were recruited at an endocrinology department in Xi'an, China. Each patient gave about 9.1 milliliters of peripheral blood, collected in an EDTA anticoagulant tube. PBMCs were isolated by Ficoll Paque Plus density gradient separation without further T cell sorting. An Agilent 2100 Bioanalyzer and agarose gel were used to check RNA quality, and a NanoDrop 2000 was used to measure RNA concentration. Trimming takes 5 bases from V and 5 bases from J, and the germline ends sit 14 bases apart. The cysteine opens and the phenylalanine closes a CDR3 of 14 amino acids. The entry retains the CDR3 DNA only, 42 bases that are in frame from base 1. In the germline V gene, CDR1 corresponds to SGDLS and CDR2 to YYNGEE.

The source of the sample is a study of regulatory T cells in long-lasting Graves disease (dated by TCRdb to the early 2020s). About the investigation overall: Persistent Graves' disease meant more than 5 years of antithyroid drug treatment with TSH receptor autoantibodies that stayed positive. The study was conducted in China and was registered as a clinical trial. Persistent Graves' disease patients in the clinical cohort had taken antithyroid drugs for around 10 years on average. TCR sequencing covered 13 persistent and around 20 newly diagnosed Graves' disease patients, some 35 samples in total. Patients with persistent Graves' disease were compared with patients with newly diagnosed Graves' disease using TCR sequencing and RNA sequencing of peripheral blood. Broader findings and caveats from the paper: Peripheral blood alone was examined, since thyroid tissue, which constituted the primary lesion, could not be accessed. Sequencing and analysis were restricted to the TCR beta chain. More public clonotypes were shared among persistent patients (approximately 3,000) than among newly diagnosed patients (966). Preferential use of TRBV28, TRBJ1-2 and TRBJ2-5 was observed in persistent disease, whereas TRBV20-1 and TRBJ2-1 were favored in newly diagnosed disease. The authors acknowledged the small sample size as a limitation that may reduce accuracy. Persistent Graves' disease patients showed lower TCR Shannon entropy and fewer highly expanded clones than newly diagnosed patients, suggesting clonal expansion.

Receptors were amplified or captured by multiplex PCR. TCRdb names Illumina HiSeq 4000 as the instrument used. CDR3 regions were amplified by Arm-PCR with iRepertoire HTBI primers to construct TCR beta libraries. PCR products were gel purified before sequencing. Per the source publication's procedure: Gene usage analysis of CDR3 amino acid clonotypes used the 60 to 75 TRBV and about 15 TRBJ segments found across samples. COPE and FqMerger were used to merge the filtered high-quality paired reads into contigs. BLAST was used to align contigs to the IMGT TRBV, TRBD and TRBJ reference genes, and CDR3 was defined following IMGT. Clonotypes above 0.1% frequency were classified as highly expanded clones. Shannon entropy served as the measure of repertoire diversity, while the Gini coefficient captured V-J evenness. Public clonotypes were defined as clonotypes shared by more than one individual. The public reads were reprocessed in TCRdb via fastp at Q25 and MiXCR, keeping in-frame beta chains. Each entry is one CDR3 protein sequence, shown with its most common DNA and genes. These V and J calls derive from TCRdb rather than the authors' analysis. For this sample there are over 250,000 distinct CDR3 sequences; around 23% appear just once. The top ten constitute 45% to 70% of the sample.

Sample: peripheral blood mononuclear cells (PBMCs), taken when the disease was refractory, from a patient treated with antithyroid drugs. This clonotype was sampled from a female donor with Graves disease. The chain couples TRBV9 to TRBJ2-1; no D gene can be assigned with confidence. The CDR3 in this case is CASSFSPNNNEQFF. The bases read TGTGCCAGCAGTTTCTCACCGAATAACAATGAGCAGTTCTTC.